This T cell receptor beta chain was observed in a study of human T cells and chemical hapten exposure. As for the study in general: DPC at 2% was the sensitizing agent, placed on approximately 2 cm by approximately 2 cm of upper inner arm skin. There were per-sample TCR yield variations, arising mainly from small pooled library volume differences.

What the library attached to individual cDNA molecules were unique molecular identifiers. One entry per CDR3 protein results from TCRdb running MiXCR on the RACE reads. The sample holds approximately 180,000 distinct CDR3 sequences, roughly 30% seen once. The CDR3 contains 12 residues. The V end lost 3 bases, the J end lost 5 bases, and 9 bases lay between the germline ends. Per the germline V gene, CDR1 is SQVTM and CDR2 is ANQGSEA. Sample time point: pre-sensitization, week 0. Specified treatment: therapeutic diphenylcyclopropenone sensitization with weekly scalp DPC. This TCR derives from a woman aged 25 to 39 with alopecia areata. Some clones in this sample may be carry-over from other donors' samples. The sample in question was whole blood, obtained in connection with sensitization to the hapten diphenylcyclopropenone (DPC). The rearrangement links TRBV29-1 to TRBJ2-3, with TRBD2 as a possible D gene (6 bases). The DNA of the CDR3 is TGCAGCGTTGAGGAGGGGCGAGATACGCAGTATTTT. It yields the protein CSVEEGRDTQYF.